This entry is about one T cell receptor (beta chain). Its antigen is unknown. This record comes from a study of T cells after yellow fever vaccination. Study-wide results and limits: Most primary-vaccination clones reappeared after the booster (about 97% CD4, 75% to 90% CD8).

TCRdb called the 5' RACE reads again in MiXCR, with one record for every CDR3 protein. The data contain 150,000 to 200,000 distinct CDR3 sequences, approximately 9.7% of them singletons. The sequence derives from a man between 18 and 35 years old who received the YFV17D yellow fever vaccine. Sequencing was performed on CD8+ T cells sorted from PBMCs, taken 45 days after the yellow fever booster vaccination.

The CDR3 loop is CASSQRQGSPNEQFF. CDR3 coding DNA: TGCGCCAGCAGCCAACGACAGGGATCCCCAAATGAGCAGTTCTTC. This chain connects TRBV4-1 to TRBJ2-1, with 7 bases identical to TRBD1. V was pared by 2 bases and J by 7 bases, with 8 bases of the junction left unmatched. The CDR3 is 15 amino acids. CDR1 is MGHRA and CDR2 is YSYEKL in the germline V gene.